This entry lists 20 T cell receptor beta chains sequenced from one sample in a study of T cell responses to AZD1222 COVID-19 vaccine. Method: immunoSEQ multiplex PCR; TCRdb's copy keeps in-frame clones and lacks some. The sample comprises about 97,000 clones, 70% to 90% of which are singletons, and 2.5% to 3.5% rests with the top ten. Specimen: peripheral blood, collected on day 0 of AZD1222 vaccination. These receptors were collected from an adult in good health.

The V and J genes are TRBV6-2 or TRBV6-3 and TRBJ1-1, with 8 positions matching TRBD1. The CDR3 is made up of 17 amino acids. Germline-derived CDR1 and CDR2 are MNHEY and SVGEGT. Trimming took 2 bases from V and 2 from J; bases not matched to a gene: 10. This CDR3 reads CASSYTLTGVVNTEAFF. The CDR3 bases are TGTGCCAGCAGTTACACCTTGACAGGGGTTGTAAACACTGAAGCTTTCTTT.

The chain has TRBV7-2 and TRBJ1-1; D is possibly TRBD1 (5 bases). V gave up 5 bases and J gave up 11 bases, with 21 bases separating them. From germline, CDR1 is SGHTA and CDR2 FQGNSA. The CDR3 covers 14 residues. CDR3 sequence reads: CASSRSRGGENAFF. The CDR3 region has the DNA TGTGCCAGCAGCCGCTCCCGCGGGGGGGAAAACGCTTTCTTT.

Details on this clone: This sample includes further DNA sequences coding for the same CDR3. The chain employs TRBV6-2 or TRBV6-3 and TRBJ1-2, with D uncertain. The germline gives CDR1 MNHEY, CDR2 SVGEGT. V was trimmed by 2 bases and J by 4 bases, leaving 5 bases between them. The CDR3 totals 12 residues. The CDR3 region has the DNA TGTGCCAGCAGTTACCGCGGCTATGGCTACACCTTC. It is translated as CASSYRGYGYTF.

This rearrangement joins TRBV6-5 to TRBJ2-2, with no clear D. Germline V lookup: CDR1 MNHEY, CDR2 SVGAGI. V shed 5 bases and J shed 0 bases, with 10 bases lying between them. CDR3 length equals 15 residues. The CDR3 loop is CASSRTDSNTGELFF. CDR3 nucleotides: TGTGCCAGCAGTCGGACGGATTCGAACACCGGGGAGCTGTTTTTT.

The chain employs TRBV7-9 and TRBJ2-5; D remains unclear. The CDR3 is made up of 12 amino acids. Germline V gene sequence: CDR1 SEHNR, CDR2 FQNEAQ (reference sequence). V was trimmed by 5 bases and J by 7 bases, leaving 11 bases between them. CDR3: CASSRIVWTQYF. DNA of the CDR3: TGTGCCAGCAGCAGGATCGTGTGGACCCAGTACTTC.

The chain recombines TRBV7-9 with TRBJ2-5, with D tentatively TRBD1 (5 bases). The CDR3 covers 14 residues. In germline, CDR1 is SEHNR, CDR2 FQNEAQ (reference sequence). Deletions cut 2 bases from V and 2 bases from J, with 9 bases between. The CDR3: CASSLLGAQETQYF. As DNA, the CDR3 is TGTGCCAGCAGCTTACTAGGGGCTCAAGAGACCCAGTACTTC.

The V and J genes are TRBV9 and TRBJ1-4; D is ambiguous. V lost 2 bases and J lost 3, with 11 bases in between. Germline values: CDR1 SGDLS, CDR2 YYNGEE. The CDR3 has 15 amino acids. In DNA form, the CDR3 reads TGTGCCAGCAGCGTGAATGAAGGGCCTAATGAAAAACTGTTTTTT. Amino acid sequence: CASSVNEGPNEKLFF.

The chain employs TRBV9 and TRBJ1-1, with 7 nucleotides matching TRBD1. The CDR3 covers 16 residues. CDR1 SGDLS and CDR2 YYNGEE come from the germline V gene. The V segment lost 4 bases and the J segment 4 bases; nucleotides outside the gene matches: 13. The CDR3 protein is CASSPQTGRVGTEAFF. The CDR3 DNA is TGTGCCAGCAGCCCTCAGACAGGGAGAGTCGGCACTGAAGCTTTCTTT.

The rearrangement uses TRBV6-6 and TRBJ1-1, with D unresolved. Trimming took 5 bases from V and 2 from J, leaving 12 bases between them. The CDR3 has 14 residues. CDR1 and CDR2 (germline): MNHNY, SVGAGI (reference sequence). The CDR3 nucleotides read TGTGCCAGCAGTCACTTCCCCGGTAACACTGAAGCTTTCTTT. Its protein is CASSHFPGNTEAFF.

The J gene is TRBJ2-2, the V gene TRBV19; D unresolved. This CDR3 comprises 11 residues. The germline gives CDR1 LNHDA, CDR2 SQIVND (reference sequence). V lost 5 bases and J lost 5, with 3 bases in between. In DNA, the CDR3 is TGTGCCAGTAGTTTAACCGGGGAGCTGTTTTTT. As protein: CASSLTGELFF.

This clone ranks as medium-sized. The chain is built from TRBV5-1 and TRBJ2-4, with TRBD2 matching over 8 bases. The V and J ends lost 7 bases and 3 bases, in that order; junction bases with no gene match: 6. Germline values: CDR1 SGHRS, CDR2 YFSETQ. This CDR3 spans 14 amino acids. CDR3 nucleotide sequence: TGCGCCAGCTCCGAGGCGGGGGGCAAAAACATTCAGTACTTC. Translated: CASSEAGGKNIQYF.

This CDR3 is CASSLKGQPSGGYTF. The CDR3 DNA reads TGTGCCAGCAGCTTAAAGGGACAGCCTTCGGGTGGCTACACCTTC. This chain links TRBV7-2 with TRBJ1-2; 7 nucleotides align to TRBD1. The germline CDR1 and CDR2 sequences are SGHTA and FQGNSA. The CDR3 contains 15 residues. V lost 2 bases to trimming and J lost 7 bases; unmatched junction nucleotides: 10.

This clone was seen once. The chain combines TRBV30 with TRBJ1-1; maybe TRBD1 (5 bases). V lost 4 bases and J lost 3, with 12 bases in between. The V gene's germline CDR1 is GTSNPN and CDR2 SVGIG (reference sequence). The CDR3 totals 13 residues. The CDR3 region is CAWTIRGDTEAFF. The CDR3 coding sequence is TGTGCCTGGACCATTCGGGGGGACACTGAAGCTTTCTTT.

The CDR3 loop is CSGSPGQGYNEQFF. CDR3 DNA: TGCAGCGGATCACCGGGACAGGGTTACAATGAGCAGTTCTTC. The chain recombines TRBV29-1 with TRBJ2-1, with 9 bases identical to TRBD1. The CDR3 loop spans 14 amino acids. V shed 7 bases and J 4 bases; nucleotides not matched to a gene: 8. Germline V lookup: CDR1 SQVTM, CDR2 ANQGSEA.

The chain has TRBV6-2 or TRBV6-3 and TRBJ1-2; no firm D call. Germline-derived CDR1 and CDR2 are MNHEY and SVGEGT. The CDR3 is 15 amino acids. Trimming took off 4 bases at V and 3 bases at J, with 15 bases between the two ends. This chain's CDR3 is CASSFPRAGDYGYTF. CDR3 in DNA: TGTGCCAGCAGTTTCCCTAGGGCTGGGGACTATGGCTACACCTTC.

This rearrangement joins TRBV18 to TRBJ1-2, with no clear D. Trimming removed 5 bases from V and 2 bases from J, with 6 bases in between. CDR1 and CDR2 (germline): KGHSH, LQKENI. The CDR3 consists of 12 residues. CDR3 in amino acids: CASSEENYGYTF. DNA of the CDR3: TGTGCCAGCTCAGAAGAAAACTATGGCTACACCTTC.

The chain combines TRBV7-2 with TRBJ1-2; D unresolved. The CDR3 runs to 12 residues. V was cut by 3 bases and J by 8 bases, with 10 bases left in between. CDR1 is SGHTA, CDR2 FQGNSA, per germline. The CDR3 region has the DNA TGTGCCAGCAGCTTCCACCGGGAGGGCTACACCTTC. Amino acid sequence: CASSFHREGYTF.

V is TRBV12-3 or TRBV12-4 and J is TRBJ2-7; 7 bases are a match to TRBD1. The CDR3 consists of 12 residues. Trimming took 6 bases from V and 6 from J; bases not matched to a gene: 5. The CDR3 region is CASRRQGREQYF. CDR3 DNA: TGTGCCAGCAGGCGACAGGGACGCGAGCAGTACTTC.

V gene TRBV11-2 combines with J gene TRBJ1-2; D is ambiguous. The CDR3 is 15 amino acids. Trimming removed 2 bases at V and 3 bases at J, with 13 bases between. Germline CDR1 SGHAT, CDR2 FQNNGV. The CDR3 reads CASSLNRGMDYGYTF. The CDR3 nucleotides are TGTGCCAGCAGCTTAAATCGAGGGATGGACTATGGCTACACCTTC. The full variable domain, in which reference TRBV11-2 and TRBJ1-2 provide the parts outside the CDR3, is EAGVAQSPRYKIIEKRQSVAFWCNPISGHATLYWYQQILGQGPKLLIQFQNNGVVDDSQLPKDRFSAERLKGVDSTLKIQPAKLEDSAVYLCASSLNRGMDYGYTFGSGTRLTVV.

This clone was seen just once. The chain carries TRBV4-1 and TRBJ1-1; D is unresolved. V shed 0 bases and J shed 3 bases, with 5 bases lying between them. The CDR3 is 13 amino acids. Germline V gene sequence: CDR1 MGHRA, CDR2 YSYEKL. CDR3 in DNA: TGCGCCAGCAGCCAAGAGGGAGACACTGAAGCTTTCTTT. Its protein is CASSQEGDTEAFF.